Detailed here is one TCR beta chain. This clone was counted only a few times. Its antigen remains unidentified. Gene labels and germline sequences for this entry follow the mouse. The read is 4 residues too short to cover the CDR3 end, so that end is filled in from the germline J gene. Additional DNA sequences in this sample encode the identical CDR3. This sample is part of a study of CD8+ T cells in alopecia areata (dated by TCRdb to 2016 to 2019). With regard to the full study: Skin from C3H/HeJ donors with spontaneous alopecia (roughly 6-13 months old) was grafted onto female C3H/HeJ recipients that were roughly 7-10 weeks old. The RNA source kit depended on sample type: the PAXgene miRNA kit for fixed scalp, the miRNeasy kit for PBMCs, and the RNeasy kit for mouse skin. Scalp clonality was compared among normal scalp (n=4), patchy alopecia areata scalp (n=8), and alopecia totalis/universalis scalp (n=8). TCRbeta CDR3 regions were amplified by immunoSEQ multiplex PCR with 35 Vbeta forward and 13 Jbeta reverse primers. To study T cell clonal expansion in alopecia areata, the researchers applied high-throughput TCRbeta sequencing to both the C3H/HeJ mouse model and human patients. In humans, TCRbeta sequencing was performed on scalp tissue and on sorted CD4+ and CD8+ peripheral blood T cells from healthy controls and from patients with patchy or totalis/universalis alopecia areata. The research as a whole found: Lesional scalp, especially in alopecia totalis/universalis, showed higher clonality and more expanded CD8+ clones than normal scalp, suggesting antigenic drive. Resident alphabeta T cells in normal human skin are also sequenced, complicating scalp TCR repertoire analysis, unlike mouse skin dominated by gammadelta T cells. Shared TCR sequences between patients were less evident than in mice, which may be partly attributable to HLA diversity in the patient population.

Cells from pooled mouse cutaneous lymph nodes were stained for CD4, CD8alpha, NKG2D, NKG2ACE and other markers and then sorted on a BD Influx. Libraries were built with the immunoSEQ multiplex PCR assay. To provide template for TCR sequencing, every sample had RNA extracted and reverse transcribed into cDNA. SuperScript III was used for first-strand cDNA synthesis, primed with a 2:1 mix of oligo-dT and random hexamers. A synthetic immune receptor repertoire was used to gauge amplification bias, and whatever bias remained was removed computationally. Libraries were sequenced on Illumina HiSeq with 60 bp reads covering the CDR3, read from J toward V. As for how the authors treated the data: Raw reads were preprocessed for error removal, and CDR3 was defined according to IMGT conventions as running from the conserved cysteine to phenylalanine. Clonality was computed by normalizing Shannon entropy by log2 of the number of productive unique TCRs and subtracting the result from 1. Scalp TCRbeta sequences were cross-referenced with sorted blood CD4 and CD8 repertoires so that the CD4 or CD8 identity of scalp clones could be inferred. In TCRdb, the immuneACCESS table is reduced to in-frame sequences with V and J assigned. These tables do not hold every clone; where another copy was compared, an unresolved V gene accounts for under half, and the others remain unexplained. For V, J and clone size, that table is used; D and trimming come from the DNA. In this sample, approximately 280,000 clones appear, none counted once only. About 1.1% of the sample rests with the top ten.

From a lookup of the germline V gene (reference sequence), CDR1 and CDR2 are NNHNN and SYGAGS. Trimming takes 0 bases from V and 0 bases from J, and the germline ends sit 6 bases apart. Taken from cysteine to phenylalanine, the CDR3 has 15 residues. The CDR3 was read in part: 33 bases, with the frame set at base 1. The chain is assembled from TRBV13-2 and TRBJ2-2; a confident D gene designation cannot be given. Source material: CD4+ T cells sorted from a lymph node. This receptor was identified in a C3H/HeJ mouse with alopecia areata. This mouse strain bears the MHC haplotype H2-k. The CDR3 DNA, read in part, is TGTGCCAGCGGTGATGCAGGTGCAAACACCGGG. Its protein product is CASGDAGANTG. The whole CDR3 sequence reads CASGDAGANTGQLYF.